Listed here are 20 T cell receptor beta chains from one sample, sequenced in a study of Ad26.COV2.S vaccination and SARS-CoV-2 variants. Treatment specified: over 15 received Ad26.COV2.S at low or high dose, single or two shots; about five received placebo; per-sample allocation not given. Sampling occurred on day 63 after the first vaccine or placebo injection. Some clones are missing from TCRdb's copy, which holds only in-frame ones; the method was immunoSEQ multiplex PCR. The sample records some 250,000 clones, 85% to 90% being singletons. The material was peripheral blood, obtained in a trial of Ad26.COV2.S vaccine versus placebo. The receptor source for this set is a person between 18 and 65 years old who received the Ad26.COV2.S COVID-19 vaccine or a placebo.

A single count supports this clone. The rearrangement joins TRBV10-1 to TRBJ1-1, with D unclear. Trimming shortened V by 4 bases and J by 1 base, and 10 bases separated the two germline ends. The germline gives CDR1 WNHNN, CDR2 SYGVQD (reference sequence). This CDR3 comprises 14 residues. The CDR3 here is CASSVGQSNTEAFF. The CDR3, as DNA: TGCGCCAGCAGTGTTGGGCAGTCGAACACTGAAGCTTTCTTT.

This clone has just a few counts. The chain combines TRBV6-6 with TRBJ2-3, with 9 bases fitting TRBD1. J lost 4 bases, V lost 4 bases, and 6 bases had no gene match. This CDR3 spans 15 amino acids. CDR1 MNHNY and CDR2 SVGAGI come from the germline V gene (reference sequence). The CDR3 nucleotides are TGTGCCAGCAGTTCCGGACAGGGGTGGTCAGATACGCAGTATTTT. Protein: CASSSGQGWSDTQYF.

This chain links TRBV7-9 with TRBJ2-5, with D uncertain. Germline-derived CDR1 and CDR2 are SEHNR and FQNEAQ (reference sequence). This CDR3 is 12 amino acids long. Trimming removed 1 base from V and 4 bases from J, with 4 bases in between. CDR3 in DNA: TGTGCCAGCAGCTTAGGACTAGAGACCCAGTACTTC. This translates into CASSLGLETQYF.

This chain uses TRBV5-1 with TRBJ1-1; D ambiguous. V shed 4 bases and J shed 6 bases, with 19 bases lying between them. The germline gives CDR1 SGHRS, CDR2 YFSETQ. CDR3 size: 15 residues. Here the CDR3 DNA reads TGCGCCAGCAGCCTGTTGGAGGGCCGGGTTGCTGAAGCTTTCTTT. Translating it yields CASSLLEGRVAEAFF.

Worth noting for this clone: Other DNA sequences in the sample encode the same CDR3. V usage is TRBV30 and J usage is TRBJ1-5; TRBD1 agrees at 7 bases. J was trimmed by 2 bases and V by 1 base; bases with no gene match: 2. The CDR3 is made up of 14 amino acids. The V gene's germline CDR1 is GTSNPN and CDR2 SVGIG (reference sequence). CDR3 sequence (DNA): TGTGCCTGGAGTGGACAGGGTGGCAATCAGCCCCAGCATTTT. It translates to CAWSGQGGNQPQHF. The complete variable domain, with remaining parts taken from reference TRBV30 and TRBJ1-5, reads SQTIHQWPATLVQPVGSPLSLECTVEGTSNPNLYWYRQAAGRGLQLLFYSVGIGQISSEVPQNLSASRPQDRQFILSSKKLLLSDSGFYLCAWSGQGGNQPQHFGDGTRLSIL.

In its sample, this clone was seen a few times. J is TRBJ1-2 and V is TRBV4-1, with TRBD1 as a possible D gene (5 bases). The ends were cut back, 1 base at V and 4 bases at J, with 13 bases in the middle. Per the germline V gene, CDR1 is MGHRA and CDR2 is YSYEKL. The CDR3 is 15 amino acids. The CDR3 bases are TGCGCCAGCAGCCAAGTGGGTCAGGGCCTCTATGGCTACACCTTC. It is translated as CASSQVGQGLYGYTF.

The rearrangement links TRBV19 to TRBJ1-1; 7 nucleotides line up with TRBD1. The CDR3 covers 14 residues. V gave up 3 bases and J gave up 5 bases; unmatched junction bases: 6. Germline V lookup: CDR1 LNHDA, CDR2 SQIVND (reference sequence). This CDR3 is CASSINGQVTEAFF. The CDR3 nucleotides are TGTGCCAGTAGTATTAATGGACAGGTGACTGAAGCTTTCTTT.

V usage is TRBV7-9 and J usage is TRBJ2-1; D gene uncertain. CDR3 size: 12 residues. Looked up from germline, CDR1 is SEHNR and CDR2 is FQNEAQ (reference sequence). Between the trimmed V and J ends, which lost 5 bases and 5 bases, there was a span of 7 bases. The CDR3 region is CASSGPNNEQFF. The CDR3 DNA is TGTGCCAGCAGCGGGCCGAACAATGAGCAGTTCTTC.

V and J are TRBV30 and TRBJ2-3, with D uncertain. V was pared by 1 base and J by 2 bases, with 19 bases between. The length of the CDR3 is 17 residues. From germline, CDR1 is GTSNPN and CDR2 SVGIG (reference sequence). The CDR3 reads CAWSAFTDISVTDTQYF. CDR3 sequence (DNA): TGTGCCTGGAGTGCCTTTACCGACATTTCAGTCACAGATACGCAGTATTTT.

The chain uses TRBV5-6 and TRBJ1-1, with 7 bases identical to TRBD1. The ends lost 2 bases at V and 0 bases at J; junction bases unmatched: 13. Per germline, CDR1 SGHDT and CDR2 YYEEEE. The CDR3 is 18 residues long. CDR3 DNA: TGTGCCAGCAGCTTCTTAATCCCAGGGGGACTCCTGAACACTGAAGCTTTCTTT. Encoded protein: CASSFLIPGGLLNTEAFF.

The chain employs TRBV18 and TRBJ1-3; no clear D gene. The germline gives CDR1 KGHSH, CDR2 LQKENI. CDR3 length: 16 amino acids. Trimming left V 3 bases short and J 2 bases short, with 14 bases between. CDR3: CASSPPARNTGNTIYF. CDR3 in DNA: TGTGCCAGCTCACCTCCCGCAAGGAACACTGGAAACACCATATATTTT.

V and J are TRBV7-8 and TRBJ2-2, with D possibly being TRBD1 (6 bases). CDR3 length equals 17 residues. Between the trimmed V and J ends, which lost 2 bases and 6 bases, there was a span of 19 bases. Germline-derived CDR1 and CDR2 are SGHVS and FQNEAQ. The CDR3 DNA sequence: TGTGCCAGCAGCTTACGCCTTCGAACAGGGCGACCCGGGGAGCTGTTTTTT. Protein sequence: CASSLRLRTGRPGELFF. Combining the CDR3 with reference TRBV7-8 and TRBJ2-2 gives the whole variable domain GAGVSQSPRYKVAKRGQDVALRCDPISGHVSLFWYQQALGQGPEFLTYFQNEAQLDKSGLPSDRFFAERPEGSVSTLKIQRTQQEDSAVYLCASSLRLRTGRPGELFFGEGSRLTVL.

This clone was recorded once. The CDR3 sequence is CASSPMEVLNTGELFF. In nucleotides, the CDR3 is TGTGCCAGCAGCCCGATGGAGGTATTGAACACCGGGGAGCTGTTTTTT. The chain couples TRBV7-2 to TRBJ2-2; D perhaps matches TRBD2 (5 bases). Per germline, CDR1 SGHTA and CDR2 FQGNSA. The CDR3 has 16 amino acids. Trimming stripped 5 bases from V and 1 base from J, with 14 bases between.

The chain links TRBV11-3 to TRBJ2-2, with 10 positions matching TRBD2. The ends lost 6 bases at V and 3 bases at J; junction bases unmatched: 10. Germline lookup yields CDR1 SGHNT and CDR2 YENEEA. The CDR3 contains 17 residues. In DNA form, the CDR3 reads TGTGCCAGCAGTTCTGCTAGCGGGAGTTTTGACACCGGGGAGCTGTTTTTT. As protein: CASSSASGSFDTGELFF.

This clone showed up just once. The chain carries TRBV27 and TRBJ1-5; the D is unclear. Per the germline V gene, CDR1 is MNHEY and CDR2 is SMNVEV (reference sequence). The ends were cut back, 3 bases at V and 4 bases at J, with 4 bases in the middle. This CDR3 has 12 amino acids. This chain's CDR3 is CASSFANQPQHF. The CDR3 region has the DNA TGTGCCAGCAGTTTCGCTAATCAGCCCCAGCATTTT.

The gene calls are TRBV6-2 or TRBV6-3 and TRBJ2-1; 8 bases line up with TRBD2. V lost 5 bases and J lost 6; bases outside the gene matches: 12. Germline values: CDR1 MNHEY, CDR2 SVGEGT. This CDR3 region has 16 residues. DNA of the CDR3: TGTGCCAGCAGTCCCACCTCCTCCGGACTAGCCAATGAGCAGTTCTTC. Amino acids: CASSPTSSGLANEQFF.

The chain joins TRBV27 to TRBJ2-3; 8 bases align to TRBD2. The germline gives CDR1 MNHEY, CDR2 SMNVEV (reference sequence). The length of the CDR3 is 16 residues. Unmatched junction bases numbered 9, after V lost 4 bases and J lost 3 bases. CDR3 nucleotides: TGTGCCAGCAGTTCTTTAGCGGGGCTGGGGACAGATACGCAGTATTTT. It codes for CASSSLAGLGTDTQYF.

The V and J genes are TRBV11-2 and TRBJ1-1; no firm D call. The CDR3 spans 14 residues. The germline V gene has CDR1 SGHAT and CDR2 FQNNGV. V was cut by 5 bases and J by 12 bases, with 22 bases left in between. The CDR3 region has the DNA TGTGCCAGCAGCCCCGGGCCCATACCCTACCCTCCTTTCTTT. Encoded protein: CASSPGPIPYPPFF.

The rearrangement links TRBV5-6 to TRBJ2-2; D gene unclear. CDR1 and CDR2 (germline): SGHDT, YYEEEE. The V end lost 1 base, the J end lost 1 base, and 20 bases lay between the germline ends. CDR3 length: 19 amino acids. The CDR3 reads CASSLWLISLERNTGELFF. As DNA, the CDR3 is TGTGCCAGCAGCTTGTGGCTAATTAGCCTAGAACGGAACACCGGGGAGCTGTTTTTT.

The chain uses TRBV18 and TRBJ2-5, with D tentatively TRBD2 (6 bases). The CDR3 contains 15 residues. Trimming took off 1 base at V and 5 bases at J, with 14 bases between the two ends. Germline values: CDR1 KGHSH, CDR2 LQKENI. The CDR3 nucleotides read TGTGCCAGCTCACCACTCTACCGGGACTCCGAGACCCAGTACTTC. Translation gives CASSPLYRDSETQYF.